What follows are 4 T cell receptor beta chains derived from one specimen sequenced in a study of T cell responses to AZD1222 COVID-19 vaccine (dated by TCRdb to about 2021). The sample's time point label is to be understood as: about 28 days (+/-7) after the second vaccine dose. Receptor libraries were prepared by the immunoSEQ multiplex PCR assay. TCRdb limited this immuneACCESS table to in-frame rearrangements with V and J called. A share of clones is missing; checked studies link under half to unresolved V genes, and the rest is unexplained. This sample holds approximately 300,000 clones; around 93% were observed only once. The top ten clonotypes cover roughly 0.6% of the sample. Sequences were derived from peripheral blood, sampled 28 days after the second AZD1222 dose. The receptors were sampled from an adult who received the AZD1222 COVID-19 vaccine.

CDR3 DNA sequence: TGCGCCAGCAGCTTCGGACAGGACTATGGCTACACCTTC. It codes for CASSFGQDYGYTF. The genes are TRBV5-1 and TRBJ1-2; 7 bases map to TRBD1. This CDR3 is built from 13 residues. Per the germline V gene, CDR1 is SGHRS and CDR2 is YFSETQ. The V gene end was trimmed by 2 bases and the J gene end by 3 bases; junction bases not matched to a gene: 1.

This chain connects TRBV28 to TRBJ1-6; no reliable D call. The ends were cut back, 7 bases at V and 4 bases at J, with 20 bases in the middle. This CDR3 has 17 residues. The V gene's germline CDR1 is MDHEN and CDR2 SYDVKM. The CDR3 loop is CASTLLRGPIYNSPLHF. For the CDR3, the DNA is TGTGCCAGCACCCTTCTTCGGGGTCCAATTTATAATTCACCCCTCCACTTT. Full variable domain (missing parts from reference TRBV28 and TRBJ1-6): DVKVTQSSRYLVKRTGEKVFLECVQDMDHENMFWYRQDPGLGLRLIYFSYDVKMKEKGDIPEGYSVSREKKERFSLILESASTNQTSMYLCASTLLRGPIYNSPLHFGNGTRLTVT.

The chain has TRBV18 and TRBJ2-7; no reliable D call. There are 13 residues in the CDR3. Germline V CDR1 and CDR2: KGHSH, LQKENI. V was cut by 0 bases and J by 2 bases, with 5 bases left in between. The CDR3 region is CASSPPGTYEQYF. For the CDR3, the DNA is TGTGCCAGCTCACCACCTGGGACCTACGAGCAGTACTTC.

The chain uses TRBV11-2 and TRBJ2-7; 8 bases fit TRBD1. The ends lost 5 bases at V and 6 bases at J; junction bases unmatched: 24. The CDR3 runs 19 residues. CDR1 is SGHAT and CDR2 is FQNNGV in the germline V gene. DNA of the CDR3: TGTGCCAGCAGCCCCCGGGCAGGGGGCACTAGTCGACTTTCTGGCGAGCAGTACTTC. Protein: CASSPRAGGTSRLSGEQYF.